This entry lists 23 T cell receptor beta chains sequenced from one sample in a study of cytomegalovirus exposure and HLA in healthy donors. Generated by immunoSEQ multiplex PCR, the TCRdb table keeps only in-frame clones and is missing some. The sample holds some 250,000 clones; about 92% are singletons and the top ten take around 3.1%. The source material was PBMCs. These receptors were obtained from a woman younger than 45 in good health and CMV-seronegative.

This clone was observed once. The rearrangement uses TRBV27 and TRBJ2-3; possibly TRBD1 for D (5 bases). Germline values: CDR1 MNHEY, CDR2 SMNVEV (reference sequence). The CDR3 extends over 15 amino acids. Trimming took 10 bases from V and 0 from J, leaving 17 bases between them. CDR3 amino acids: CATHSQDLSTDTQYF. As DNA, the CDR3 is TGTGCCACCCACTCACAGGATCTAAGCACAGATACGCAGTATTTT.

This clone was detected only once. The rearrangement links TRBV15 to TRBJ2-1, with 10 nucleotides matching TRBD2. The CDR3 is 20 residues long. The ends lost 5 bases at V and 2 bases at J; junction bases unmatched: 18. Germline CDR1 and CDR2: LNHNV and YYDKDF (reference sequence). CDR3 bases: TGTGCCACCAGCGGGGGAGTTGGGACTAGCGACCCTGACCCCTACAATGAGCAGTTCTTC. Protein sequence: CATSGGVGTSDPDPYNEQFF.

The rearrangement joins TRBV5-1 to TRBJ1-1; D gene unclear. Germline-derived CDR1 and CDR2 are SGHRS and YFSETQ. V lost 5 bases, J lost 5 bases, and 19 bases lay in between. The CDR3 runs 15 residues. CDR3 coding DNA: TGCGCCAGCAGGCCGGAACGTCGGGGTCGGACTGAAGCTTTCTTT. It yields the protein CASRPERRGRTEAFF.

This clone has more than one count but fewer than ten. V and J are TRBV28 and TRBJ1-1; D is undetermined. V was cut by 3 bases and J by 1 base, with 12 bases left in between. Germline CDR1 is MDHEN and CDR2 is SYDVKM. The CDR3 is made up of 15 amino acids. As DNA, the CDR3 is TGTGCCAGCAGTTTCCCCCAGGCTGGGAACACTGAAGCTTTCTTT. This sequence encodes CASSFPQAGNTEAFF.

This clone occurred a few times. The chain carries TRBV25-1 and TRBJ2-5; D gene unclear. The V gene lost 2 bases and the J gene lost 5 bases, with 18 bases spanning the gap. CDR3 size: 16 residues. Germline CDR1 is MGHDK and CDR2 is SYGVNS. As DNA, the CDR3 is TGTGCCAGCAGTGAAAACCTACTCCCCGGGTGGGAGACCCAGTACTTC. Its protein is CASSENLLPGWETQYF.

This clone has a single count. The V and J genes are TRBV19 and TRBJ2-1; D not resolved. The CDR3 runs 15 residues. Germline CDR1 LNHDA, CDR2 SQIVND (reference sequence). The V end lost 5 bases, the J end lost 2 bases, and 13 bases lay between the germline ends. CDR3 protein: CASSRWTDPYNEQFF. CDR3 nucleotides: TGTGCCAGTAGTCGTTGGACGGACCCCTACAATGAGCAGTTCTTC.

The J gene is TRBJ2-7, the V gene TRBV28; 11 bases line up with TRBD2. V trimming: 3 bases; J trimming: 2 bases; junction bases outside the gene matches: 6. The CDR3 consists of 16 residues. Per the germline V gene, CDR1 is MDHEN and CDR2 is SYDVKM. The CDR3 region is CASSFRLAGTTYEQYF. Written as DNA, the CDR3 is TGTGCCAGCAGTTTCCGACTAGCGGGAACCACCTACGAGCAGTACTTC.

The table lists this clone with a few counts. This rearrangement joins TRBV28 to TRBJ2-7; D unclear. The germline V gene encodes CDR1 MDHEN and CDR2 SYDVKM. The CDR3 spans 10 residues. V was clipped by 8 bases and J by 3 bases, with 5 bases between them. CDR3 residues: CASGSYEQYF. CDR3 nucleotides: TGTGCCAGCGGCAGCTACGAGCAGTACTTC.

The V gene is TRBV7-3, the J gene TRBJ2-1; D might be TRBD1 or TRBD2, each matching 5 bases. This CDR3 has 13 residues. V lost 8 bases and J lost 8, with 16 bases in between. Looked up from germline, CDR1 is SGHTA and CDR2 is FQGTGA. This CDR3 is CASGTLGSDEQFF. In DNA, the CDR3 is TGTGCCAGCGGGACCTTGGGTAGCGATGAGCAGTTCTTC. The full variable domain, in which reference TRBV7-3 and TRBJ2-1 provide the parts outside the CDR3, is GAGVSQTPSNKVTEKGKYVELRCDPISGHTALYWYRQSLGQGPEFLIYFQGTGAADDSGLPNDRFFAVRPEGSVSTLKIQRTERGDSAVYLCASGTLGSDEQFFGPGTRLTVL.

CDR3 nucleotide sequence: TGTGCCAGCAGTTCCACCCTCCCTCTGTACGAGCAGTACTTC. It is translated as CASSSTLPLYEQYF. This chain uses TRBV27 with TRBJ2-7; D not certain. Trimming cost V 4 bases and J 4 bases, with 14 bases left between them. Per the germline V gene, CDR1 is MNHEY and CDR2 is SMNVEV (reference sequence). This CDR3 contains 14 residues.

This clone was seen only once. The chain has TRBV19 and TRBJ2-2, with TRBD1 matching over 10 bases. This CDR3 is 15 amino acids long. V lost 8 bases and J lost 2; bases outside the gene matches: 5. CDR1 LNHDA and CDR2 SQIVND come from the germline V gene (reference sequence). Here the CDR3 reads CASGRQGANTGELFF. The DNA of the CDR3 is TGTGCCAGTGGCCGACAGGGGGCCAACACCGGGGAGCTGTTTTTT.

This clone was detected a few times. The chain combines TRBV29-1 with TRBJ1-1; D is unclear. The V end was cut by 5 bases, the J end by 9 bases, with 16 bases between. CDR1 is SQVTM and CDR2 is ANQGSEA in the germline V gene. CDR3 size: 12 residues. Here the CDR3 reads CSVSREREKAFF. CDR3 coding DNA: TGCAGCGTTTCACGAGAGAGGGAGAAAGCTTTCTTT.

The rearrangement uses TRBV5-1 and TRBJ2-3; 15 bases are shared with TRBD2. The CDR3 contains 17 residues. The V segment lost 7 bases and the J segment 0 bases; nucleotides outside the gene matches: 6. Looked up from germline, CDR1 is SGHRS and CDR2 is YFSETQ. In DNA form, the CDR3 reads TGCGCCAGCGGCAGGACTAGCGGGAGGGAAAGCACAGATACGCAGTATTTT. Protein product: CASGRTSGRESTDTQYF.

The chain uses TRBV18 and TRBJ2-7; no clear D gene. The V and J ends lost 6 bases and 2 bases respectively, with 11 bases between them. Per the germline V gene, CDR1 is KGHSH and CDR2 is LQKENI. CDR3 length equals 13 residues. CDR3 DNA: TGTGCCAGCTCTAGGACGGCCCCCTACGAGCAGTACTTC. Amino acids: CASSRTAPYEQYF.

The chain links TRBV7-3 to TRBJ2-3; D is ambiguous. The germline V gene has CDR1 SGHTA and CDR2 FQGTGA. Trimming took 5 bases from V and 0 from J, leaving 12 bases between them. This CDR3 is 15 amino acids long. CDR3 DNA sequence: TGTGCCAGCAGCGCAATACCTGCTAGCACAGATACGCAGTATTTT. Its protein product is CASSAIPASTDTQYF.

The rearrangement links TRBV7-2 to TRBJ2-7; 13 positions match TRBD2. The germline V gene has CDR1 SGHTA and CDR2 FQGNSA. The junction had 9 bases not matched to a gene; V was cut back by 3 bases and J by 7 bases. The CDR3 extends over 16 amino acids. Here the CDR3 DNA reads TGTGCCAGCAGCTTCGATGGGACTAGCGGGACTTGGGAGCAGTACTTC. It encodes CASSFDGTSGTWEQYF.

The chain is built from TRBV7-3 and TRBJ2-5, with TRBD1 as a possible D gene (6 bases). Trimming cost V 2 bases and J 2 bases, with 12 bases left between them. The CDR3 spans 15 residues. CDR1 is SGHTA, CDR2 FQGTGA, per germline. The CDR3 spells CASSLGRGWQETQYF. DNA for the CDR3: TGTGCCAGCAGCTTAGGCAGGGGTTGGCAAGAGACCCAGTACTTC. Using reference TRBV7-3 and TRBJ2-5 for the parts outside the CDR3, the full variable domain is GAGVSQTPSNKVTEKGKYVELRCDPISGHTALYWYRQSLGQGPEFLIYFQGTGAADDSGLPNDRFFAVRPEGSVSTLKIQRTERGDSAVYLCASSLGRGWQETQYFGPGTRLLVL.

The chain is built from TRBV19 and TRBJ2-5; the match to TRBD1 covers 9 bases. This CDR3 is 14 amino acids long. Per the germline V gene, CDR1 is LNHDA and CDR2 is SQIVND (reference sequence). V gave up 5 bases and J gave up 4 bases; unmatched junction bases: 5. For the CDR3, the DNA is TGTGCCAGTAGTTCGGGACAGGGACGAGAGACCCAGTACTTC. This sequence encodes CASSSGQGRETQYF.

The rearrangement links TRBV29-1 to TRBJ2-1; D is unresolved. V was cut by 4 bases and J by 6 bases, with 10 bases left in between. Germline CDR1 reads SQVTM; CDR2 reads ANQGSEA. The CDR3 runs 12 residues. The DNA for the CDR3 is TGCAGCGTTGGGGCTAGACTCAATGAGCAGTTCTTC. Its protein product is CSVGARLNEQFF.

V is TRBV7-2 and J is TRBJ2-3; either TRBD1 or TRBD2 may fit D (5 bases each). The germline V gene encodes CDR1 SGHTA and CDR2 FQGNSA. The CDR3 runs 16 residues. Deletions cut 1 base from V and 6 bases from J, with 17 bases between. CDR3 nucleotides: TGTGCCAGCAGCTTAGAAGGATGGGGGAGTGCTGATACGCAGTATTTT. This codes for CASSLEGWGSADTQYF. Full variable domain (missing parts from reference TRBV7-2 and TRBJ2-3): GAGVSQSPSNKVTEKGKDVELRCDPISGHTALYWYRQSLGQGLEFLIYFQGNSAPDKSGLPSDRFSAERTGGSVSTLTIQRTQQEDSAVYLCASSLEGWGSADTQYFGPGTRLTVL.

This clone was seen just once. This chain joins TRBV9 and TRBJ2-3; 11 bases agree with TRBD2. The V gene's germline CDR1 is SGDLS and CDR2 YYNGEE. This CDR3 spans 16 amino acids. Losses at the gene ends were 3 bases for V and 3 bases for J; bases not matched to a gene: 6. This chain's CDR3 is CASSAPLAGATDTQYF. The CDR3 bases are TGTGCCAGCAGCGCCCCACTAGCGGGAGCGACAGATACGCAGTATTTT. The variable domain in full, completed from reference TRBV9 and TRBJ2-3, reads DSGVTQTPKHLITATGQRVTLRCSPRSGDLSVYWYQQSLDQGLQFLIQYYNGEERAKGNILERFSAQQFPDLHSELNLSSLELGDSALYFCASSAPLAGATDTQYFGPGTRLTVL.

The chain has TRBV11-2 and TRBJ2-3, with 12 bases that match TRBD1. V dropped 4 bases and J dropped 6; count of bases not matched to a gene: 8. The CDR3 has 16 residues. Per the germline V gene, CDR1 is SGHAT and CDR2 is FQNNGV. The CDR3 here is CASSSRGQGAWDTQYF. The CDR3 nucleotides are TGTGCCAGCAGCTCAAGGGGACAGGGGGCGTGGGATACGCAGTATTTT.

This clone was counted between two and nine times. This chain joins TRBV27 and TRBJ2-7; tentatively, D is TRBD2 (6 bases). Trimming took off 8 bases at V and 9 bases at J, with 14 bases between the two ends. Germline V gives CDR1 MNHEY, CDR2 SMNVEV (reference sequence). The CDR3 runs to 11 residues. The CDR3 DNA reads TGTGCCAGCGGCCCTTCGGAGGGGCAGTACTTC. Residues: CASGPSEGQYF.